The 24 T cell receptor beta chains below all came from one sample that was sequenced in a study of blood T cell repertoires in COVID-19. Produced via immunoSEQ multiplex PCR; TCRdb's table is partial and in-frame only. This table has some 400,000 clones, roughly nine tenths appearing once. The sample was PBMCs or T cells enriched from blood (not recorded which). Receptor source: a woman in her thirties or forties who had been exposed to COVID-19.

This chain uses TRBV6-5 with TRBJ1-6, with D possibly matching TRBD1 (5 bases). CDR1 is MNHEY, CDR2 SVGAGI, per germline. The CDR3 length is 15 residues. Trimming took off 5 bases at V and 8 bases at J, with 16 bases between the two ends. The CDR3 DNA reads TGTGCCAGCAGTACCGGACAATGGTCCCATTCACCCCTCCACTTT. This codes for CASSTGQWSHSPLHF.

This clone was observed once. The rearrangement links TRBV18 to TRBJ2-3; possible D gene TRBD2, 7 bases. V was shortened by 4 bases and J by 0 bases, with 8 bases between the two germline ends. The CDR3 runs 14 residues. The V gene's germline CDR1 is KGHSH and CDR2 LQKENI. In DNA form, the CDR3 reads TGTGCCAGCTCACAGGGGGGGAGCACAGATACGCAGTATTTT. Translated, it gives CASSQGGSTDTQYF.

The chain uses TRBV21-1 and TRBJ2-7; the DNA was not compared with TRBD2, the D call given in the table. TRBV21-1 corresponds to a pseudogene. The CDR3 is 14 residues long. CDR3 DNA sequence: TGTGCCAGCAGCAAAGAAGGACTCTCCTACGAGCAGTACTTC. It specifies CASSKEGLSYEQYF.

The gene calls are TRBV23-1 and TRBJ2-2, with 10 bases fitting TRBD2. TRBV23-1 is treated as an ORF (open reading frame) with a function not yet certain. V shed 2 bases, J shed 3 bases, and the junction held 27 bases outside the gene matches. CDR3 size: 24 residues. CDR3 amino acids: CASSQPQPTGMPSGSKRDTGELFF. CDR3 in DNA: TGCGCCAGCAGTCAACCCCAGCCGACAGGCATGCCTAGCGGGAGTAAAAGGGACACCGGGGAGCTGTTTTTT.

The gene calls are TRBV30 and TRBJ2-7; 7 bases agree with TRBD1. The CDR3 runs to 13 residues. Losses at the gene ends were 4 bases for V and 3 bases for J; bases not matched to a gene: 6. Per the germline V gene, CDR1 is GTSNPN and CDR2 is SVGIG (reference sequence). Here the CDR3 reads CAWKLRQGYEQYF. The CDR3 coding sequence is TGTGCCTGGAAACTGAGACAGGGCTACGAGCAGTACTTC.

The chain employs TRBV11-2 and TRBJ1-5; D unclear. Germline-derived CDR1 and CDR2 are SGHAT and FQNNGV. The V end lost 2 bases, the J end lost 5 bases, and 7 bases lay between the germline ends. The CDR3 runs to 13 residues. CDR3 sequence (DNA): TGTGCCAGCAGCTTAAATCTCGATCAGCCCCAGCATTTT. Amino acids: CASSLNLDQPQHF.

The chain has TRBV18 and TRBJ2-5, with a weak D call TRBD2 (5 bases). CDR1 KGHSH and CDR2 LQKENI come from the germline V gene. With 1 base removed from V and 1 base from J, the gap between germline ends came to 13 bases. This CDR3 spans 16 amino acids. The CDR3: CASSPQASGSQETQYF. CDR3 DNA: TGTGCCAGCTCACCACAGGCCAGCGGATCCCAAGAGACCCAGTACTTC.

The chain uses TRBV12-3 or TRBV12-4 and TRBJ2-1; D is ambiguous. The germline V and J ends were trimmed by 4 bases and 5 bases, with 9 bases remaining between them. The CDR3 consists of 13 residues. In DNA, the CDR3 is TGTGCCAGCAGTTCCCTTAAAAACAATGAGCAGTTCTTC. Encoded protein: CASSSLKNNEQFF.

The rearrangement links TRBV18 to TRBJ2-7; weak D call: TRBD2 (6 bases). Germline V gives CDR1 KGHSH, CDR2 LQKENI. This CDR3 has 14 amino acids. V shed 2 bases and J shed 1 base, with 9 bases lying between them. CDR3 coding DNA: TGTGCCAGCTCACCATTGGAGGGTTCCTACGAGCAGTACTTC. Amino acid sequence: CASSPLEGSYEQYF.

The chain is built from TRBV11-3 and TRBJ2-2, with TRBD2 matching over 12 bases. Looked up from germline, CDR1 is SGHNT and CDR2 is YENEEA. The ends lost 8 bases at V and 4 bases at J; junction bases unmatched: 11. The CDR3 contains 17 residues. The CDR3 is CASSRLAGAWGTGELFF. CDR3 nucleotides: TGTGCCAGCTCAAGACTAGCGGGAGCTTGGGGCACCGGGGAGCTGTTTTTT.

CDR3 region: CASSLADSRLRSYNEQFF. CDR3 in DNA: TGTGCCAGCAGCTTAGCGGACAGCCGACTAAGATCATACAATGAGCAGTTCTTC. The J gene is TRBJ2-1, the V gene TRBV7-2; D may be TRBD1 (6 bases). The V and J ends lost 0 bases and 4 bases respectively, with 19 bases between them. Germline V lookup: CDR1 SGHTA, CDR2 FQGNSA. The CDR3 covers 18 residues.

The DNA of the CDR3 is TGTGCCAGCAGCCAAATGTCGGCCGGGACAGGTACTTCCTATGGCTACACCTTC. Translated: CASSQMSAGTGTSYGYTF. The chain couples TRBV3-1 (or the pseudogene TRBV3-2) to TRBJ1-2, with 8 bases fitting TRBD1. With V trimmed by 2 bases and J by 4 bases, 15 bases remained unmatched. The CDR3 is 18 residues long. Germline CDR1 LGHDT, CDR2 YNNKEL (reference sequence).

This chain joins TRBV5-1 and TRBJ2-1, with a possible D match to TRBD2 (6 bases). CDR3 length: 15 amino acids. V was pared by 7 bases and J by 2 bases, with 16 bases between. CDR1 is SGHRS, CDR2 YFSETQ, per germline. CDR3 DNA: TGCGCCAGCCGCGGCGGGACGATAACCTACAATGAGCAGTTCTTC. Residues: CASRGGTITYNEQFF. Based on the CDR3 plus reference TRBV5-1 and TRBJ2-1, the full variable domain is KAGVTQTPRYLIKTRGQQVTLSCSPISGHRSVSWYQQTPGQGLQFLFEYFSETQRNKGNFPGRFSGRQFSNSRSEMNVSTLELGDSALYLCASRGGTITYNEQFFGPGTRLTVL.

The chain employs TRBV10-1 and TRBJ2-7; 11 bases agree with TRBD2. Germline values: CDR1 WNHNN, CDR2 SYGVQD (reference sequence). Trimming removed 4 bases from V and 0 bases from J; junction bases left unmatched: 8. This CDR3 region has 17 residues. CDR3: CASSGGPGTSGSYEQYF. CDR3 sequence (DNA): TGCGCCAGCAGTGGCGGCCCAGGGACTAGCGGCTCCTACGAGCAGTACTTC.

The chain combines TRBV2 with TRBJ2-1; possible D gene TRBD2, 5 bases. CDR1 and CDR2 from the germline V gene are SNHLY and FYNNEI. This CDR3 region has 15 residues. Trimming left V 5 bases short and J 0 bases short, with 11 bases between. CDR3 DNA: TGTGCCAGCAGTCGGGAAGTCGGCTCCTACAATGAGCAGTTCTTC. Amino acid sequence: CASSREVGSYNEQFF. The entire variable domain, with the rest obtained from reference TRBV2 and TRBJ2-1, is as follows: EPEVTQTPSHQVTQMGQEVILRCVPISNHLYFYWYRQILGQKVEFLVSFYNNEISEKSEIFDDQFSVERPDGSNFTLKIRSTKLEDSAMYFCASSREVGSYNEQFFGPGTRLTVL.

The chain couples TRBV7-3 to TRBJ2-2, with 12 bases that match TRBD2. Germline loops: CDR1 SGHTA, CDR2 FQGTGA. The CDR3 is 19 residues long. Trimming at V came to 2 bases and at J to 5 bases, leaving 12 bases not matched to a gene. The DNA for the CDR3 is TGTGCCAGCAGCTTAGTTGCTAGCGGGAGGGCCTCCCAGACCGGGGAGCTGTTTTTT. Translating gives CASSLVASGRASQTGELFF.

The chain joins TRBV27 to TRBJ1-2; possibly TRBD1 for D (5 bases). V was shortened by 3 bases and J by 4 bases, with 6 bases between the two germline ends. The CDR3 is 12 amino acids. Looked up from germline, CDR1 is MNHEY and CDR2 is SMNVEV (reference sequence). Written as DNA, the CDR3 is TGTGCCAGCAGTTTCGGGGGCTATGGCTACACCTTC. Protein sequence: CASSFGGYGYTF.

The chain uses TRBV7-3 and TRBJ1-5, with D possibly TRBD1 on 5 matching bases. There are 15 residues in the CDR3. Germline CDR1 reads SGHTA; CDR2 reads FQGTGA. With 5 bases removed from V and 3 bases from J, the gap between germline ends came to 14 bases. The chain's CDR3 is CASSAGGGSNQPQHF. CDR3 nucleotide sequence: TGTGCCAGCAGCGCCGGGGGAGGGTCCAATCAGCCCCAGCATTTT.

V gene TRBV19 combines with J gene TRBJ1-1; 10 bases are a match to TRBD1. The ends lost 5 bases at V and 8 bases at J; junction bases unmatched: 8. The CDR3 is 14 amino acids. The germline V gene has CDR1 LNHDA and CDR2 SQIVND (reference sequence). Here the CDR3 DNA reads TGTGCCAGTAGTGTACTGACAGGGGGCAGCGAAGCTTTCTTT. Encoded protein: CASSVLTGGSEAFF.

The chain joins TRBV25-1 to TRBJ1-2; 8 bases map to TRBD1. CDR1 is MGHDK, CDR2 SYGVNS, per germline. CDR3 length: 11 amino acids. Losses at the gene ends were 8 bases for V and 13 bases for J; bases not matched to a gene: 9. The CDR3: CASGGQGASTF. The DNA of the CDR3 is TGTGCCAGCGGAGGACAGGGCGCATCCACCTTC.

This rearrangement joins TRBV5-1 to TRBJ1-6; D remains unclear. This CDR3 has 14 amino acids. Between the trimmed V and J ends, which lost 4 bases and 5 bases, there was a span of 10 bases. Per the germline V gene, CDR1 is SGHRS and CDR2 is YFSETQ. CDR3: CASSQDGNNSPLHF. DNA of the CDR3: TGCGCCAGCAGCCAGGACGGGAATAATTCACCCCTCCACTTT.

V gene TRBV19 combines with J gene TRBJ1-5; D remains ambiguous. Germline lookup yields CDR1 LNHDA and CDR2 SQIVND (reference sequence). V was cut by 6 bases and J by 1 base, with 13 bases left in between. CDR3 length: 15 residues. CDR3 coding DNA: TGTGCCAGTAGCATCGGACTTCTAAGCAATCAGCCCCAGCATTTT. It encodes CASSIGLLSNQPQHF.

V and J are TRBV7-2 and TRBJ1-3, with 7 bases fitting TRBD1. Germline V gene lookup returns CDR1 SGHTA and CDR2 FQGNSA. CDR3 size: 12 residues. The CDR3 loop is CGSQGAGNTIYF. CDR3 DNA: TGTGGAAGTCAGGGGGCTGGAAACACCATATATTTT.

This clone was picked up one time. The chain recombines TRBV5-4 with TRBJ2-2, with 7 bases that match TRBD2. Germline V gives CDR1 SGHNT, CDR2 YYREEE (reference sequence). Trimming at V came to 3 bases and at J to 5 bases, leaving 10 bases not matched to a gene. The CDR3 sequence is 16 residues long. The CDR3 loop reads CASSYAPGGSTGELFF. The CDR3, as DNA: TGTGCCAGCAGCTACGCCCCTGGCGGGAGTACCGGGGAGCTGTTTTTT.